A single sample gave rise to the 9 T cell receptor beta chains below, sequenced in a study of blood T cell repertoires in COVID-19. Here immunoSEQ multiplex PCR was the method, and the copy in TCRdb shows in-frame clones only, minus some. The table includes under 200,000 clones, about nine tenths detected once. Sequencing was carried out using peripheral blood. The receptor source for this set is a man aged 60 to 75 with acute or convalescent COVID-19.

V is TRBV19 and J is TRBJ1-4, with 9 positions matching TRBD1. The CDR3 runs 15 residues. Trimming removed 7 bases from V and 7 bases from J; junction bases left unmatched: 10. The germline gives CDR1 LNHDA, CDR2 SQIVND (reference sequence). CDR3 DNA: TGTGCCAGTACCCGGACGGGACAGGGAGGTGAAAAACTGTTTTTT. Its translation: CASTRTGQGGEKLFF.

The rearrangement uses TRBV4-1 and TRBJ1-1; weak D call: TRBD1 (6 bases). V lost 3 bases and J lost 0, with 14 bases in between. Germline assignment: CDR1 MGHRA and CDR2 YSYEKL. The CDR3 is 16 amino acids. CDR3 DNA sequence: TGCGCCAGCAGCCAGGATCTCGGGACACTGAACACTGAAGCTTTCTTT. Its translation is CASSQDLGTLNTEAFF.

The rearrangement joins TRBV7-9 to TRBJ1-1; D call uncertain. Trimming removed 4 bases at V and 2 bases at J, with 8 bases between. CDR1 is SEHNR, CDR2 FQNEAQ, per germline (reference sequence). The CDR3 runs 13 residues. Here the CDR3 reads CASSSPLNTEAFF. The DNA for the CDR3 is TGTGCCAGCAGCTCCCCTTTAAACACTGAAGCTTTCTTT.

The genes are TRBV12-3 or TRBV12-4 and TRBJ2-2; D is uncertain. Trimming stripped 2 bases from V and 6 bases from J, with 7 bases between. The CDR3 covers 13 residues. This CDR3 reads CASSLFSAGELFF. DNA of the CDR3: TGTGCCAGCAGTTTATTCAGCGCCGGGGAGCTGTTTTTT.

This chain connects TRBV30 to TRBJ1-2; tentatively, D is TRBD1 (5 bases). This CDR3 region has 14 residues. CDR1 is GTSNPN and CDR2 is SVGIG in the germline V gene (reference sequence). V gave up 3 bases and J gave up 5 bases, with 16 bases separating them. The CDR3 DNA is TGTGCCTGGAGCCCCACCGCTAGGGGTTATGGCTACACCTTC. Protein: CAWSPTARGYGYTF.

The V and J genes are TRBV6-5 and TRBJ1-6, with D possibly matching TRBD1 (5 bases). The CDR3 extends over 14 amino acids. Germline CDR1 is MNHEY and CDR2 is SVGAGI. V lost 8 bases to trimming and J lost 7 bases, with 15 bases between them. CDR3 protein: CASHGALGNSPLHF. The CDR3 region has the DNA TGTGCCAGCCATGGGGCCTTGGGGAATTCACCCCTCCACTTT.

The CDR3, as DNA: TGTGCCACCAGCAGAGGATTGGCTGATCAGCCCCAGCATTTT. It is translated as CATSRGLADQPQHF. The gene calls are TRBV15 and TRBJ1-5; D gene unclear. CDR1 is LNHNV and CDR2 is YYDKDF in the germline V gene (reference sequence). This CDR3 region has 14 residues. Trimming shortened V by 1 base and J by 5 bases, and 9 bases separated the two germline ends.

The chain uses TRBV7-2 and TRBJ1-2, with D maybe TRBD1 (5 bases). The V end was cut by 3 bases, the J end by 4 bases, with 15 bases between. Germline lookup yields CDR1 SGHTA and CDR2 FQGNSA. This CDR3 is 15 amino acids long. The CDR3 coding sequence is TGTGCCAGCAGCTTTGGGACTTCGGAGGGCTATGGCTACACCTTC. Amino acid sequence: CASSFGTSEGYGYTF.

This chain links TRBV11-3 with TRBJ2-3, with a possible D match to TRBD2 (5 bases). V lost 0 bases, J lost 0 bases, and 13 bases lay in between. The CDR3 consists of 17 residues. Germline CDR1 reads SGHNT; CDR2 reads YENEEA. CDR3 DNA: TGTGCCAGCAGCTTAGATCTGAGCGGAACTAGCACAGATACGCAGTATTTT. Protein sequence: CASSLDLSGTSTDTQYF. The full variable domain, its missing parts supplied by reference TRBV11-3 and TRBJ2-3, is EAGVVQSPRYKIIEKKQPVAFWCNPISGHNTLYWYLQNLGQGPELLIRYENEEAVDDSQLPKDRFSAERLKGVDSTLKIQPAELGDSAVYLCASSLDLSGTSTDTQYFGPGTRLTVL.